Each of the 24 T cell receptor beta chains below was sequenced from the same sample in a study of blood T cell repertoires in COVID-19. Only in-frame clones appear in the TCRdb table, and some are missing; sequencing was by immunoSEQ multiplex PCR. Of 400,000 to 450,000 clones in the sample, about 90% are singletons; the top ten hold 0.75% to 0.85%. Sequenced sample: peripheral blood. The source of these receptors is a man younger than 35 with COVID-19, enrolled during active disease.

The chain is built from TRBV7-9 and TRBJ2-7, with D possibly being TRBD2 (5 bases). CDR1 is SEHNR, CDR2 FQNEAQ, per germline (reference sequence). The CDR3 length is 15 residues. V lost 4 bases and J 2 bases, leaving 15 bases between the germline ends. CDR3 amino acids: CASSSPNSGAYEQYF. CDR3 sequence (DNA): TGTGCCAGCAGCTCGCCGAATTCCGGGGCCTACGAGCAGTACTTC.

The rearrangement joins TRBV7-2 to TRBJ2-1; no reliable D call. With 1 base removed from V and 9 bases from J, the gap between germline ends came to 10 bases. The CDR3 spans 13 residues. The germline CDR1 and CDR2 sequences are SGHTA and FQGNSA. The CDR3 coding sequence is TGTGCCAGCAGCTTAGGGGTAGGAGTTGAGCAGTTCTTC. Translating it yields CASSLGVGVEQFF.

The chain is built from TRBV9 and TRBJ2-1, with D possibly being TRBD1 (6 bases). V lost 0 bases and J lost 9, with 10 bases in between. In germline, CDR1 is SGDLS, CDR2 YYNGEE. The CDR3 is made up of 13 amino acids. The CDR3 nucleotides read TGTGCCAGCAGCGTAGCAGGGGCGGGTGAGCAGTTCTTC. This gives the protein CASSVAGAGEQFF.

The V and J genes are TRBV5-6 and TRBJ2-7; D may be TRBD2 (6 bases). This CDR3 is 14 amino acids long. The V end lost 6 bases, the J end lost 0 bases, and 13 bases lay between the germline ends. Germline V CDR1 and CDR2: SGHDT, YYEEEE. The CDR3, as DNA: TGTGCCAGCAACATAAGGAGGGGCTCCTACGAGCAGTACTTC. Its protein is CASNIRRGSYEQYF.

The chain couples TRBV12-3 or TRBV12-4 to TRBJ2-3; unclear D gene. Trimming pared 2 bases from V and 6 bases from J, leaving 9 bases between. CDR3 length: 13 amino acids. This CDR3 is CASSLSGPDTQYF. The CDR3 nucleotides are TGTGCCAGCAGTTTAAGTGGCCCGGATACGCAGTATTTT.

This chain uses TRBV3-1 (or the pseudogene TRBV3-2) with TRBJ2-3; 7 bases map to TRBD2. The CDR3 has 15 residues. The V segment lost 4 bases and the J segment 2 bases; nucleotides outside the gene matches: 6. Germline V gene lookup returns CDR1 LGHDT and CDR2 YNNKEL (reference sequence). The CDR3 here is CASSPSSGPTDTQYF. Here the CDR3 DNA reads TGTGCCAGCAGCCCCTCTAGCGGCCCCACAGATACGCAGTATTTT.

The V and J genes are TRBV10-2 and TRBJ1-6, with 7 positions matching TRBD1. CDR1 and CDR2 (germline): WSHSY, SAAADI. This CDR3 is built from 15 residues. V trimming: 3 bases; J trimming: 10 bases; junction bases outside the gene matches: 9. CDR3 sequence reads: CASSDVTGVGSPLHF. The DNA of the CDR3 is TGCGCCAGCAGTGACGTTACAGGGGTAGGGTCACCCCTCCACTTT.

Here the CDR3 DNA reads TGTGCCAGCAGCCCACGGACTAGCGGGGTTCCTTACAATGAGCAGTTCTTC. Translated, it gives CASSPRTSGVPYNEQFF. The chain links TRBV7-8 to TRBJ2-1; 12 positions match TRBD2. CDR1 SGHVS and CDR2 FQNEAQ come from the germline V gene. After removal of 5 bases from V and 4 bases from J, the junction contained 9 bases not matched to a gene. The CDR3 totals 17 residues.

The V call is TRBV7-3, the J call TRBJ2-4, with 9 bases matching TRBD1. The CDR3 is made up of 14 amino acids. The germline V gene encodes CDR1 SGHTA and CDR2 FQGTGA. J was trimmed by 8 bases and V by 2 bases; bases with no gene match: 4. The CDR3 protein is CASSLGGQGYIQYF. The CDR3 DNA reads TGTGCCAGCAGCTTAGGGGGACAGGGATACATTCAGTACTTC. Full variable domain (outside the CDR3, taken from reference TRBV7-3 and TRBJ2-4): GAGVSQTPSNKVTEKGKYVELRCDPISGHTALYWYRQSLGQGPEFLIYFQGTGAADDSGLPNDRFFAVRPEGSVSTLKIQRTERGDSAVYLCASSLGGQGYIQYFGAGTRLSVL.

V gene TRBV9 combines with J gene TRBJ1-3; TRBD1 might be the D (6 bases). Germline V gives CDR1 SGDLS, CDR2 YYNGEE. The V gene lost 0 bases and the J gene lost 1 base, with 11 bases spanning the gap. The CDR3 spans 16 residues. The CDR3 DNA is TGTGCCAGCAGCGTAGGGGGCAGGGGATCTGGAAACACCATATATTTT. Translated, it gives CASSVGGRGSGNTIYF.

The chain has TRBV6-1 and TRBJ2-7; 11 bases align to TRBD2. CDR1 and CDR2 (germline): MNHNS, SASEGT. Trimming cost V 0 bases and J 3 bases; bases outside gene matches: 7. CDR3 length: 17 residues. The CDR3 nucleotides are TGTGCCAGCAGTGAAGCGGGGACTAGCGGAGGGGTCTACGAGCAGTACTTC. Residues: CASSEAGTSGGVYEQYF.

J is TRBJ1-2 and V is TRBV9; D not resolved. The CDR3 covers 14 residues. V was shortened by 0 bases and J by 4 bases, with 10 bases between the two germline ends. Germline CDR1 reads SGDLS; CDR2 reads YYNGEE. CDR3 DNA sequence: TGTGCCAGCAGCGTAGAGAAGCCCTTCTATGGCTACACCTTC. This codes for CASSVEKPFYGYTF.

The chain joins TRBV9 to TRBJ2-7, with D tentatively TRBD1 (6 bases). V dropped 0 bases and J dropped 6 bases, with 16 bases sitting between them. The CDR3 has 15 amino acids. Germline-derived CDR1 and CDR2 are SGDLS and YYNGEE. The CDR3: CASSVAPTQGGEQYF. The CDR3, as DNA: TGTGCCAGCAGCGTAGCCCCGACCCAAGGGGGCGAGCAGTACTTC.

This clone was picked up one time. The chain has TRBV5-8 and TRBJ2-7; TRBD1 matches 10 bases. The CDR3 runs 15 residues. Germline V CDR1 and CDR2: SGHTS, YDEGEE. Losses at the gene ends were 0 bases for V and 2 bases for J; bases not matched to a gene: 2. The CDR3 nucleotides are TGTGCCAGCAGCTTGGGGGACAGGGGTCCCTACGAGCAGTACTTC. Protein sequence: CASSLGDRGPYEQYF.

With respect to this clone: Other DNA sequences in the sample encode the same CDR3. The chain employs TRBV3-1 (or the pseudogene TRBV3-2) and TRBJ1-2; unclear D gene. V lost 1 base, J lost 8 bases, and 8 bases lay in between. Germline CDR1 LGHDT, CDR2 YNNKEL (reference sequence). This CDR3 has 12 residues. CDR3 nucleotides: TGTGCCAGCAGCCAAGGGCCCGTGGGCTACACCTTC. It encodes CASSQGPVGYTF.

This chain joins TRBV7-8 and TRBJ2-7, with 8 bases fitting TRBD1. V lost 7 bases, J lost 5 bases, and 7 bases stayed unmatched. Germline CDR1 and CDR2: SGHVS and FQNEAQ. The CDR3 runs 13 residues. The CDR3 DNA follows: TGTGCCAGCACCTCGGGACAGGTGAACGAGCAGTACTTC. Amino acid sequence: CASTSGQVNEQYF.

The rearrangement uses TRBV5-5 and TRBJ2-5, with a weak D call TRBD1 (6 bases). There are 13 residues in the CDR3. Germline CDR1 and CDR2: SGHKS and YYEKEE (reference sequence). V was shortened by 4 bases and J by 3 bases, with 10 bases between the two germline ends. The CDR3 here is CASSGRTEETQYF. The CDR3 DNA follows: TGTGCCAGCAGCGGTCGGACAGAAGAGACCCAGTACTTC.

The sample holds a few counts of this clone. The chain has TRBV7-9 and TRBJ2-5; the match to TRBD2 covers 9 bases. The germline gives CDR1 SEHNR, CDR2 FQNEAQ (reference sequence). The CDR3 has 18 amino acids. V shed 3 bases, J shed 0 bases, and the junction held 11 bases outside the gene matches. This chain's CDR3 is CASSFPELAGVHQETQYF. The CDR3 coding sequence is TGTGCCAGCAGCTTCCCGGAGTTAGCGGGGGTACACCAAGAGACCCAGTACTTC.

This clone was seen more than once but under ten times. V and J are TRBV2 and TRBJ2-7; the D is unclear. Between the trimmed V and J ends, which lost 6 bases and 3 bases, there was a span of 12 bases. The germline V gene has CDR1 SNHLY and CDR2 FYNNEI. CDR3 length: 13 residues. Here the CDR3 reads CASRASALYEQYF. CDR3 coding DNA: TGTGCCAGCAGGGCAAGCGCCCTCTACGAGCAGTACTTC. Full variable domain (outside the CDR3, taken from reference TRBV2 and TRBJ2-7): EPEVTQTPSHQVTQMGQEVILRCVPISNHLYFYWYRQILGQKVEFLVSFYNNEISEKSEIFDDQFSVERPDGSNFTLKIRSTKLEDSAMYFCASRASALYEQYFGPGTRLTVT.

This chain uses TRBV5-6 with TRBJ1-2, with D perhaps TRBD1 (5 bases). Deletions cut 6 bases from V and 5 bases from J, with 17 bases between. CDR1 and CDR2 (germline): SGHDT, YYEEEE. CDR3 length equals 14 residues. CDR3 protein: CASNRGQGDYGYTF. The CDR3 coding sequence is TGTGCCAGCAACCGAGGCCAGGGTGATTATGGCTACACCTTC.

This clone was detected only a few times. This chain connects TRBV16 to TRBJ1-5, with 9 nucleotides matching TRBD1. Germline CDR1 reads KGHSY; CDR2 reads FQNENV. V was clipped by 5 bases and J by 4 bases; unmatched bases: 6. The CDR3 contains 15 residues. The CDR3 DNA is TGTGCCAGCAGCTTAGGGACAGGGACGAATCAGCCCCAGCATTTT. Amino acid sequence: CASSLGTGTNQPQHF. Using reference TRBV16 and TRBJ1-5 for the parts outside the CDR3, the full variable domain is GEEVAQTPKHLVRGEGQKAKLYCAPIKGHSYVFWYQQVLKNEFKFLISFQNENVFDETGMPKERFSAKCLPNSPCSLEIQATKLEDSAVYFCASSLGTGTNQPQHFGDGTRLSIL.

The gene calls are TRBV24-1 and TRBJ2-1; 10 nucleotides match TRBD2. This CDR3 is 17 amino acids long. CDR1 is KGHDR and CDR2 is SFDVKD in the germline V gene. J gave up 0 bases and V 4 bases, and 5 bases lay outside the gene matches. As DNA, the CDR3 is TGTGCCACCAGTGACACACTAGCGGGACCCTCCTACAATGAGCAGTTCTTC. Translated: CATSDTLAGPSYNEQFF.

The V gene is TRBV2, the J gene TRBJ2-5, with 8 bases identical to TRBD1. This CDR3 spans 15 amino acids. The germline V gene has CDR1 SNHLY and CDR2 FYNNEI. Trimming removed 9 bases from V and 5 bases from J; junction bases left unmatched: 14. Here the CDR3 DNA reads TGTGCCAGGGAAAATCAGGGGGCTCTAAGGGAGACCCAGTACTTC. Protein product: CARENQGALRETQYF.

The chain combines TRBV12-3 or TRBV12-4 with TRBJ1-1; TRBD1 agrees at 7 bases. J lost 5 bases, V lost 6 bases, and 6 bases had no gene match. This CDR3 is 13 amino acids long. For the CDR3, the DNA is TGTGCCAGCAGAAGTACAGGGGTAACTGAAGCTTTCTTT. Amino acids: CASRSTGVTEAFF.